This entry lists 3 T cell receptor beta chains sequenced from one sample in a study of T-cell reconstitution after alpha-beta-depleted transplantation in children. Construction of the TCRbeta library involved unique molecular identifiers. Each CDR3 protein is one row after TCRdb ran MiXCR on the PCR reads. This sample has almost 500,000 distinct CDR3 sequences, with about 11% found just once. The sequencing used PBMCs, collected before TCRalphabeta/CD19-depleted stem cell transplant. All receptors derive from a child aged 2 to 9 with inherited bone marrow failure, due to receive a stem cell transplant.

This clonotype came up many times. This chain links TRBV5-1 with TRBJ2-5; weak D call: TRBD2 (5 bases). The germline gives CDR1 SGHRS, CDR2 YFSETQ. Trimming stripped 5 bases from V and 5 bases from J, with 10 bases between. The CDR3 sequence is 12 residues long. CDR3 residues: CASRGGLETQYF. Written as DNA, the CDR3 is TGCGCCAGCAGAGGCGGGCTGGAGACCCAGTACTTC. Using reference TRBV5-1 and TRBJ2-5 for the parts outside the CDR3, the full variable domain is KAGVTQTPRYLIKTRGQQVTLSCSPISGHRSVSWYQQTPGQGLQFLFEYFSETQRNKGNFPGRFSGRQFSNSRSEMNVSTLELGDSALYLCASRGGLETQYFGPGTRLLVL.

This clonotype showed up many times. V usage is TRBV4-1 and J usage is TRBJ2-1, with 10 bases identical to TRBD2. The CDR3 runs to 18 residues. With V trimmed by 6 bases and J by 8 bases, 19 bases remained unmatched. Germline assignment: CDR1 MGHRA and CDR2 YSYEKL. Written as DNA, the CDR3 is TGCGCCAGCAGACGAGGGGGAAGAGCGGGAGGGCCAGGCGATGAGCAGTTCTTC. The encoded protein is CASRRGGRAGGPGDEQFF.

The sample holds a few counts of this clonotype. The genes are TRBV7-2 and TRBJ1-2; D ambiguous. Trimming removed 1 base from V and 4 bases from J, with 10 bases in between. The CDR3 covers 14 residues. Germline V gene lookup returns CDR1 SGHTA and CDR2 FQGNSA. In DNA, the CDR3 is TGTGCCAGCAGCTTAGAGGCGACCCGCTATGGCTACACCTTC. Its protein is CASSLEATRYGYTF.